The source of this T cell receptor beta chain is a study of CD8+ T cells in alopecia areata. On the study more broadly: The duration of tofacitinib was 6 to 18 months, with 6 months off drug afterward.

This CDR3 region has 15 residues. J was trimmed by 3 bases and V by 2 bases; bases with no gene match: 4. Looked up from germline, CDR1 is SEHNR and CDR2 is FQNEAQ (reference sequence). Regarding the study as a whole: Tofacitinib significantly reduced both scalp clonality and expanded CD8+ clones among the top 100.

TCR sequencing used cDNA made by reverse transcription of extracted RNA. TCRdb's table, derived via immunoSEQ multiplex PCR, lists solely in-frame clones and lacks some. The data contain 150,000 to 250,000 clones, 55% to 75% of them seen just once; the ten biggest clones take up 5.5% to 6%. As regards this clone: Antigen specificity is unknown.

Treatment here: oral pan-JAK inhibitor, 5-10 mg twice daily. Sequencing used CD4+ T cells sorted from blood, obtained at week 24, from a patient treated with tofacitinib. The clonotype originates from a human donor with alopecia areata. V is TRBV7-9 and J is TRBJ2-3, with TRBD1 matching 8 bases. In DNA form, the CDR3 reads TGTGCCAGCAGCTTACGGACAGGGAGGACAGATACGCAGTATTTT. It encodes CASSLRTGRTDTQYF.